The clone carrying this TCR beta chain was seen more than once but under ten times. The entry originates in a study of blood T cells in healthy people across ages. A second about 7 to 11 cycle PCR used barcoded and J-beta primers. TCRdb independently ran MiXCR on the 5' RACE reads; one entry per CDR3 protein. The data hold 650,000 to 1,000,000 distinct CDR3 sequences, with under 40% observed a single time. V lost 5 bases and J lost 6, with 10 bases in between. This CDR3 is 12 amino acids long. The V gene's germline CDR1 is MDHEN and CDR2 SYDVKM. PBMCs, at least 7 million per sample, were isolated. Total RNA, at least 6 micrograms per sample, was extracted from PBMCs.

V and J are TRBV28 and TRBJ1-1; maybe TRBD1 (5 bases). Material for sequencing was blood. The TCR was taken from a man younger than 30 in good health. The CDR3 spells CASSGAMAEAFF. The CDR3 DNA reads as TGTGCCAGCAGTGGGGCCATGGCTGAAGCTTTCTTT.